This T cell receptor beta chain stems from a study of blood T cell repertoires in COVID-19. This CDR3 comprises 14 residues. Trimming removed 3 bases from V and 1 base from J, with 12 bases in between. Germline assignment: CDR1 DFQATT and CDR2 SNEGSKA (reference sequence). The protocol was immunoSEQ multiplex PCR, while the TCRdb copy is restricted to in-frame clones and leaves out a portion. The sample includes about 240,000 clones, approximately 85% of them seen just once. Sequencing was carried out using peripheral blood. The receptor's source is a woman in her fifties or sixties with active or convalescent COVID-19. This chain links TRBV20-1 with TRBJ1-1; D uncertain. For the CDR3, the DNA is TGCAGTGCTAGTCTAGGAGGGTCGAACACTGAAGCTTTCTTT. This codes for CSASLGGSNTEAFF.